This T cell receptor (beta chain) was sequenced during a study of shared clonotypes between healthy human individuals. Study conclusions and caveats: Across a handful of donors, naive CD4 shared roughly 5%, naive CD8 approximately 3.5%, memory CD4 2.3%, memory CD8 0.4%.

The CDR3 length is 15 residues. The germline V gene has CDR1 SEHNR and CDR2 FQNEAQ (reference sequence). V was shortened by 1 base and J by 2 bases, with 11 bases between the two germline ends. The data were produced by immunoSEQ multiplex PCR, yet TCRdb's version contains in-frame clones alone and is incomplete. Of approximately 110,000 clones in the sample, about 72% were seen once. On this clone: The antigen remains undetermined.

This receptor was identified in a young woman in good health. The gene calls are TRBV7-9 and TRBJ2-5; D remains unclear. The sequenced sample consisted of memory CD8+ T cells sorted from blood. Subset reported: CD45RO+ cells pooled with CCR7-negative TemRA cells. The CDR3 DNA sequence: TGTGCCAGCAGCTTAGTTCCAGGTTTACAAGAGACCCAGTACTTC. Its translation is CASSLVPGLQETQYF.